This T cell receptor beta chain was observed in a study of blood T cell repertoires in COVID-19 (dated by TCRdb to 2020 to 2021). In the study overall: Samples from collaborators originated in the United States, Italy and Spain and spanned both the acute and convalescent phases of COVID-19. The sample metadata nearly always contained a de-identified subject ID, COVID-19 status, age in years and sex. The samples were drawn from the first 160 participants of the ongoing ImmuneRACE study and from under 1,500 subjects provided by 6 global collaborators. Where available, HLA class I and class II types were taken from metadata supplied by the sample provider and were not determined by assay-based typing. The repertoires were released in a freely available public database intended as a resource for research on the immune response to SARS-CoV-2. The prospective study material was composed of cDNA or gDNA derived from T cells, B-cell-depleted T cells, or PBMCs. Deeply sampled blood TCRbeta repertoires from subjects exposed to, actively infected with, or recovered from COVID-19 were included in the dataset. On the study overall, not on this receptor specifically: The amount of clinical and demographic metadata varied by source and participant and was provided uncurated.

Deletion took 4 bases off V and 2 bases off J, with a span of 15 bases between the germline ends. Including the terminal cysteine and phenylalanine, the CDR3 comprises 16 residues. Of all the DNA, just the CDR3 is kept, 48 bases in frame from base 1. The germline V gene (reference sequence) supplies CDR1 MNHNY and CDR2 SVGAGI. The immunoSEQ Assay, a bias-controlled multiplex PCR, was used to amplify TCRbeta CDR3 regions from genomic DNA. Turning to the authors' computational methods: The number of nucleated cells in each sample was estimated from the amplification of reference gene primers within the assay. Sequence reads were collapsed and filtered to measure the absolute abundance of every unique TCRbeta CDR3 rearrangement. For each sample, productive Simpson clonality was calculated as the square root of Simpson's diversity index across productive rearrangements. TCRdb holds this immuneACCESS table with in-frame rearrangements only. Some clones are missing; in checked studies, unresolved V genes explain under half, and the rest has no known cause. The V and J calls and clone size are taken from that table; D and trimming were inferred from the DNA. The sample table contains 150,000 to 200,000 clones; only one count was recorded for 80% to 85% of them. The ten most abundant clones make up roughly 2.6% of the sample.

Collaborating institutions collected whole blood in K2EDTA tubes following their own protocols. For TCRbeta analysis, collaborator samples were shipped as frozen whole blood, as isolated PBMCs, or as DNA extracted from either sample type. Worth noting for this clone: There is no known antigen for this receptor. Per-base quality was not reported, and no clone a single base away is much larger than it.

The chain is encoded by TRBV6-6 joined to TRBJ1-5; TRBD1 is a possible D gene, resting on 5 matching bases. The sample comprised peripheral blood. This TCR was recovered from a human donor with acute or convalescent COVID-19. The donor label of this sample is uncertain. For the CDR3, the sequence is CASSSRQPLGNQPQHF. The bases are TGTGCCAGCAGTTCCCGACAGCCTCTTGGCAATCAGCCCCAGCATTTT.